A single sample gave rise to the 6 T cell receptor beta chains below, sequenced in a study of OX40 agonist ivuxolimab in advanced cancers. Receptor amplification or capture employed the immunoSEQ multiplex PCR assay. TCRdb stores this immuneACCESS table with in-frame sequences only. Part of the clones is absent; in the studies checked, under half of the shortfall reflects unresolved V genes, and no reason is known for the rest. In all, the sample holds some 26,000 clones, and 70% to 90% of those were seen once. The ten top clones hold about 26% of the sample. Sequencing was performed on CD4+ or CD8+ T cells sorted from blood, taken in a trial of the OX40 agonist ivuxolimab. All receptors come from an adult with an advanced solid tumor such as melanoma, head and neck, liver or kidney cancer.

The chain uses TRBV4-2 and TRBJ2-1; perhaps TRBD2 as D (5 bases). Looked up from germline, CDR1 is LGHNA and CDR2 is YNFKEQ. V was trimmed by 1 base and J by 0 bases, leaving 10 bases between them. This CDR3 is built from 16 residues. Written as DNA, the CDR3 is TGTGCCAGCAGCCAAGTGCTGGGGAGCTCCTACAATGAGCAGTTCTTC. It encodes CASSQVLGSSYNEQFF.

The genes are TRBV7-3 and TRBJ2-5, with 10 bases lining up with TRBD1. Germline CDR1 reads SGHTA; CDR2 reads FQGTGA. Trimming removed 5 bases from V and 5 bases from J; junction bases left unmatched: 8. This CDR3 comprises 15 residues. CDR3 protein: CASSQRQGAKETQYF. The CDR3 bases are TGTGCCAGCAGCCAAAGACAGGGGGCAAAGGAGACCCAGTACTTC.

The genes are TRBV29-1 and TRBJ2-3, with D tentatively TRBD2 (6 bases). Germline V gene lookup returns CDR1 SQVTM and CDR2 ANQGSEA. V was shortened by 7 bases and J by 0 bases, with 8 bases between the two germline ends. The CDR3 length is 12 residues. The CDR3 coding sequence is TGCAGCGGAAGCGGGAGCACAGATACGCAGTATTTT. Its translation is CSGSGSTDTQYF.

The rearrangement links TRBV28 to TRBJ1-2, with D perhaps matching TRBD1 (6 bases). The V end was cut by 3 bases, the J end by 0 bases, with 20 bases between. Germline CDR1 and CDR2: MDHEN and SYDVKM. The CDR3 sequence is 18 residues long. CDR3 coding DNA: TGTGCCAGCAGTTTGTCCCTCCGGCGGGGGGCAGCTAACTATGGCTACACCTTC. It yields the protein CASSLSLRRGAANYGYTF.

The gene calls are TRBV4-2 and TRBJ1-2; D uncertain. CDR1 is LGHNA, CDR2 YNFKEQ, per germline. The CDR3 sequence is 13 residues long. Trimming cost V 1 base and J 8 bases, with 11 bases left between them. CDR3 DNA sequence: TGTGCCAGCAGCCAAGGTGTCGGCGAGGGCTACACCTTC. Protein sequence: CASSQGVGEGYTF.

The J gene is TRBJ1-2, the V gene TRBV13, with D perhaps TRBD1 (5 bases). Trimming cost V 5 bases and J 0 bases, with 13 bases left between them. The CDR3 consists of 15 residues. Germline loops: CDR1 PRHDT, CDR2 FYEKMQ (reference sequence). This CDR3 reads CASSTGTQTNYGYTF. CDR3 DNA sequence: TGTGCCAGCAGCACCGGGACGCAGACTAACTATGGCTACACCTTC.